This T cell receptor (beta chain) was recovered during a study of T-cell memory formation after mild COVID-19. Study-level background: The study found TCR clusters largely donor specific. Findings and caveats of the study: Day 15 to 85 contracting clones showed balanced CD4/CD8; day 15 to 37 expanders favored CD4+. Cross-reactive memory seemingly joined, as some responding clones were found in pre-infection memory.

TCRdb ran MiXCR on the 5' RACE reads and lists one entry per CDR3 protein. The data show around 340,000 distinct CDR3 sequences, over 13% seen once. Germline CDR1 reads SGHTA; CDR2 reads FQGTGA. CDR3 length: 12 amino acids. V was cut by 1 base and J by 12 bases, with 10 bases left in between. This clonotype turned up a few times. The antigen is not known. The rearrangement joins TRBV7-3 to TRBJ2-1; D possibly uses TRBD1 or TRBD2 (5 bases each). The sequenced sample consisted of PBMCs or a T cell subset sorted from them (not recorded which). This clonotype originated in a young man who had mild COVID-19 (a few samples of this study predate the infection). Cell type and time point are not known. The CDR3: CASSLMGEGQFF. CDR3 in DNA: TGTGCCAGCAGCTTAATGGGGGAAGGGCAGTTCTTC.